The 22 T cell receptor beta chains below come from one sample, sequenced in a study of PD-1 blockade in classical Hodgkin lymphoma. This table comes from immunoSEQ multiplex PCR, and its TCRdb copy is limited to in-frame clones, with some not included. The repertoire consists of more than 10,000 clones, with 80% to 90% occurring once and the leading ten covering about 31%. In every patient, relapse followed autologous stem cell transplantation, while exposure to brentuximab vedotin differed. The sample was peripheral blood mononuclear cells (PBMCs), taken at baseline. Receptors were obtained from a human donor with classical Hodgkin lymphoma.

The chain is built from TRBV4-1 and TRBJ2-2; either TRBD1 or TRBD2 may supply D (5 bases each). V lost 1 base to trimming and J lost 4 bases, with 10 bases between them. This CDR3 comprises 15 residues. Per germline, CDR1 MGHRA and CDR2 YSYEKL. CDR3 in amino acids: CASSQGSGGTGELFF. The CDR3 DNA is TGCGCCAGCAGCCAAGGTTCTGGGGGCACCGGGGAGCTGTTTTTT.

J is TRBJ2-1 and V is TRBV2, with D unclear. V lost 8 bases and J lost 8, with 13 bases in between. Germline values: CDR1 SNHLY, CDR2 FYNNEI. This CDR3 is 12 amino acids long. The CDR3 here is CASSPPYDEQFF. Written as DNA, the CDR3 is TGTGCCAGCTCCCCCCCTTATGATGAGCAGTTCTTC.

By share, this clone ranks as medium-sized. The chain recombines TRBV27 with TRBJ2-1; D uncertain. This CDR3 has 15 residues. Trimming removed 4 bases at V and 0 bases at J, with 10 bases between. Germline V gene lookup returns CDR1 MNHEY and CDR2 SMNVEV (reference sequence). The CDR3 is CASSSPKGSYNEQFF. The CDR3 nucleotides are TGTGCCAGCAGTTCTCCCAAGGGCTCCTACAATGAGCAGTTCTTC.

J is TRBJ1-3 and V is TRBV11-2, with D tentatively TRBD1 (6 bases). Germline CDR1 reads SGHAT; CDR2 reads FQNNGV. There are 15 residues in the CDR3. V was shortened by 9 bases and J by 0 bases, with 15 bases between the two germline ends. The CDR3 sequence: CASQGGGISGNTIYF. The CDR3, as DNA: TGTGCCAGTCAAGGGGGAGGAATCTCTGGAAACACCATATATTTT. Based on the CDR3 plus reference TRBV11-2 and TRBJ1-3, the full variable domain is EAGVAQSPRYKIIEKRQSVAFWCNPISGHATLYWYQQILGQGPKLLIQFQNNGVVDDSQLPKDRFSAERLKGVDSTLKIQPAKLEDSAVYLCASQGGGISGNTIYFGEGSWLTVV.

CDR3 coding DNA: TGTGCCAGCAAAGGCTCCGGGAGCAATCAGCCCCAGCATTTT. This translates into CASKGSGSNQPQHF. The chain recombines TRBV6-5 with TRBJ1-5; D is uncertain. The V gene's germline CDR1 is MNHEY and CDR2 SVGAGI. The CDR3 is 14 residues long. Trimming pared 7 bases from V and 1 base from J, leaving 11 bases between.

This clone is a singleton in its sample. V is TRBV5-4 and J is TRBJ2-7; 7 bases agree with TRBD2. In germline, CDR1 is SGHNT, CDR2 YYREEE (reference sequence). V dropped 2 bases and J dropped 3; count of bases not matched to a gene: 5. The CDR3 sequence is 14 residues long. CDR3 sequence reads: CASSLGEGNYEQYF. CDR3 nucleotide sequence: TGTGCCAGCAGCTTAGGGGAGGGGAACTACGAGCAGTACTTC.

Comment on this clone: Its ends do not fully match the called genes, so a read error is possible. The chain carries TRBV11-3 and TRBJ2-1; D is unclear. Germline V gene sequence: CDR1 SGHNT, CDR2 YENEEA. The CDR3 is 13 residues long. CDR3 DNA: TGTGCCAGCAGCTTAACTTCCTTCAATGAGCAGTTCTTC. Translated: CASSLTSFNEQFF.

The CDR3 sequence: CASSMASGSPYNEQFF. In DNA form, the CDR3 reads TGTGCCAGTAGTATGGCCAGCGGGAGTCCGTACAATGAGCAGTTCTTC. V gene TRBV19 combines with J gene TRBJ2-1; the match to TRBD2 covers 8 bases. This CDR3 has 16 residues. The V gene end was trimmed by 3 bases and the J gene end by 4 bases; junction bases not matched to a gene: 8. Germline CDR1 is LNHDA and CDR2 is SQIVND (reference sequence).

V and J are TRBV5-1 and TRBJ1-1; TRBD1 aligns across 8 bases. Germline V gives CDR1 SGHRS, CDR2 YFSETQ. The CDR3 consists of 14 residues. The trim removed 6 bases at V and 1 base at J, leaving 5 bases unmatched. CDR3 sequence: CASTAGTGNTEAFF. The DNA of the CDR3 is TGCGCCAGCACAGCCGGGACAGGGAACACTGAAGCTTTCTTT. The whole variable domain, remainder taken from reference TRBV5-1 and TRBJ1-1, is KAGVTQTPRYLIKTRGQQVTLSCSPISGHRSVSWYQQTPGQGLQFLFEYFSETQRNKGNFPGRFSGRQFSNSRSEMNVSTLELGDSALYLCASTAGTGNTEAFFGQGTRLTVV.

V and J are TRBV9 and TRBJ1-2; no reliable D call. CDR1 SGDLS and CDR2 YYNGEE come from the germline V gene. V was clipped by 2 bases and J by 9 bases, with 17 bases between them. The CDR3 has 14 residues. CDR3 DNA: TGTGCCAGCAGCGTCGTAGTAGGAGGAAATCGCTACACCTTC. Translated, it gives CASSVVVGGNRYTF.

The J gene is TRBJ2-7, the V gene TRBV7-2; 10 bases match TRBD2. Trimming took 1 base from V and 5 from J; bases not matched to a gene: 5. This CDR3 is built from 15 residues. In germline, CDR1 is SGHTA, CDR2 FQGNSA. For the CDR3, the DNA is TGTGCCAGCAGCTTAGTAACTAGCGGGGCCCACGAGCAGTACTTC. Translating gives CASSLVTSGAHEQYF.

This chain links TRBV27 with TRBJ2-1; 8 positions match TRBD2. Germline-derived CDR1 and CDR2 are MNHEY and SMNVEV (reference sequence). CDR3 length: 17 residues. Germline trimming cut 2 bases from V and 2 bases from J; bases unmatched to any gene: 8. The CDR3 bases are TGTGCCAGCAGTTTAGATGCGCTAGCGGGCCCCTACAATGAGCAGTTCTTC. Amino acids: CASSLDALAGPYNEQFF.

The count of this clone is one. The chain carries TRBV27 and TRBJ2-1; D not resolved. Per germline, CDR1 MNHEY and CDR2 SMNVEV (reference sequence). The germline V and J ends were trimmed by 8 bases and 9 bases, with 11 bases remaining between them. CDR3 length: 11 amino acids. CDR3 in DNA: TGTGCCAGCCGAACTGGGGTTGAGCAGTTCTTC. Translated: CASRTGVEQFF.

V usage is TRBV5-1 and J usage is TRBJ2-7; maybe TRBD1 (6 bases). Trimming left V 4 bases short and J 7 bases short, with 18 bases between. The CDR3 is made up of 14 amino acids. From germline, CDR1 is SGHRS and CDR2 YFSETQ. CDR3 amino acids: CASSVETGLGEQYF. DNA for the CDR3: TGCGCCAGCAGCGTGGAGACAGGCTTGGGGGAGCAGTACTTC.

Only a few counts were recorded for this clone. The chain carries TRBV9 and TRBJ2-1; the D gene is possibly TRBD2 (6 bases). From germline, CDR1 is SGDLS and CDR2 YYNGEE. Trimming left V 3 bases short and J 3 bases short, with 16 bases between. The CDR3 spans 16 residues. The CDR3 nucleotides read TGTGCCAGCAGCGAGCCGGGGGTGGAGTACTACAATGAGCAGTTCTTC. It codes for CASSEPGVEYYNEQFF.

The V gene is TRBV5-4, the J gene TRBJ2-5; D may be TRBD2 (5 bases). CDR1 and CDR2 (germline): SGHNT, YYREEE (reference sequence). Trimming left V 3 bases short and J 1 base short, with 13 bases between. CDR3 length equals 15 residues. CDR3 DNA: TGTGCCAGCAGCTCCTCGGGGAGCTCCCAAGAGACCCAGTACTTC. Protein: CASSSSGSSQETQYF.

The chain combines TRBV7-6 with TRBJ2-5; D not certain. With 1 base removed from V and 5 bases from J, the gap between germline ends came to 5 bases. This CDR3 spans 12 amino acids. Germline CDR1 and CDR2: SGHVS and FNYEAQ. The CDR3 here is CASSLVGETQYF. In nucleotides, the CDR3 is TGTGCCAGCAGCTTAGTTGGTGAGACCCAGTACTTC.

The J gene is TRBJ2-2, the V gene TRBV4-2, with TRBD1 matching over 9 bases. V trimming: 5 bases; J trimming: 3 bases; junction bases outside the gene matches: 10. CDR1 LGHNA and CDR2 YNFKEQ come from the germline V gene. The CDR3 contains 17 residues. The DNA of the CDR3 is TGTGCCAGCAGCGCAACAGGGGGCGCGAGGGACACCGGGGAGCTGTTTTTT. Its translation: CASSATGGARDTGELFF.

In this sample, this clone turned up a few times. The chain couples TRBV13 to TRBJ2-1, with D possibly called TRBD1 or TRBD2 (6 bases each). The CDR3 is 13 amino acids. Germline loops: CDR1 PRHDT, CDR2 FYEKMQ (reference sequence). V was shortened by 3 bases and J by 8 bases, with 11 bases between the two germline ends. This chain's CDR3 is CASSFQGRHEQFF. DNA of the CDR3: TGTGCCAGCAGCTTCCAGGGGAGGCATGAGCAGTTCTTC.

This chain connects TRBV28 to TRBJ1-2; D possibly corresponds to TRBD1 (5 bases). Trimming removed 8 bases at V and 4 bases at J, with 11 bases between. The CDR3 covers 12 residues. Per germline, CDR1 MDHEN and CDR2 SYDVKM. CDR3 residues: CASAGGTYGYTF. The CDR3 DNA reads TGTGCCAGCGCGGGGGGGACCTATGGCTACACCTTC.

For the CDR3, the DNA is TGTGCCAGCAGCTTAGACATTCGGCAGTTGGGAAACATTCAGTACTTC. Amino acids: CASSLDIRQLGNIQYF. The chain carries TRBV7-6 and TRBJ2-4; D ambiguous. Trimming pared 1 base from V and 6 bases from J, leaving 16 bases between. The CDR3 is made up of 16 amino acids. CDR1 and CDR2 from the germline V gene are SGHVS and FNYEAQ. Full variable domain (remainder filled in from reference TRBV7-6 and TRBJ2-4): GAGVSQSPRYKVTKRGQDVALRCDPISGHVSLYWYRQALGQGPEFLTYFNYEAQQDKSGLPNDRFSAERPEGSISTLTIQRTEQRDSAMYRCASSLDIRQLGNIQYFGAGTRLSVL.

The chain combines TRBV6-5 with TRBJ2-7; no definite D call. Germline-derived CDR1 and CDR2 are MNHEY and SVGAGI. Trimming stripped 0 bases from V and 3 bases from J, with 6 bases between. The CDR3 extends over 13 amino acids. CDR3 DNA sequence: TGTGCCAGCAGTTACTCGGGATTCTACGAGCAGTACTTC. It codes for CASSYSGFYEQYF.